Shown below are 18 T cell receptor beta chains from a single sample sequenced in a study of blood T cell repertoires in COVID-19. Method: immunoSEQ multiplex PCR; TCRdb's copy keeps in-frame clones and lacks some. The sample carries roughly 35,000 clones, more than 75% recorded once. Input material: peripheral blood. The receptors here all came from a woman aged 60-75 years with acute or convalescent COVID-19.

The rearrangement links TRBV9 to TRBJ1-2; D is unresolved. The CDR3 covers 12 residues. Germline assignment: CDR1 SGDLS and CDR2 YYNGEE. Trimming removed 1 base at V and 5 bases at J, with 6 bases between. The CDR3 loop is CASSVQKYGYTF. CDR3 nucleotides: TGTGCCAGCAGCGTACAGAAATATGGCTACACCTTC.

This rearrangement joins TRBV10-3 to TRBJ1-5, with D perhaps TRBD1 (6 bases). V lost 0 bases, J lost 5 bases, and 17 bases lay in between. CDR1 is ENHRY and CDR2 is SYGVKD in the germline V gene. This CDR3 has 17 amino acids. Here the CDR3 reads CAISESGAGASYQPQHF. The CDR3, as DNA: TGTGCCATCAGTGAGTCGGGGGCAGGGGCTTCATATCAGCCCCAGCATTTT.

V and J are TRBV19 and TRBJ1-3, with no clear D. Between the trimmed V and J ends, which lost 4 bases and 0 bases, there was a span of 10 bases. Germline loops: CDR1 LNHDA, CDR2 SQIVND (reference sequence). This CDR3 comprises 15 residues. The chain's CDR3 is CASSTLLLSGNTIYF. The CDR3 DNA reads TGTGCCAGTAGTACCCTTCTCCTCTCTGGAAACACCATATATTTT.

V gene TRBV6-5 combines with J gene TRBJ1-2; TRBD1 is a possible D gene (5 bases). Trimming stripped 3 bases from V and 7 bases from J, with 12 bases between. Germline V gives CDR1 MNHEY, CDR2 SVGAGI. This CDR3 is built from 13 residues. Written as DNA, the CDR3 is TGTGCCAGCAGTTATGAGACAGAAGCTGGCTACACCTTC. It specifies CASSYETEAGYTF.

V is TRBV7-8 and J is TRBJ2-5; D is possibly TRBD1 (5 bases). Trimming took off 3 bases at V and 3 bases at J, with 11 bases between the two ends. Germline V gene data show CDR1 as SGHVS and CDR2 as FQNEAQ. The CDR3 runs to 14 residues. CDR3 sequence: CASSLRFREETQYF. The CDR3 DNA sequence: TGTGCCAGCAGCTTGCGGTTCAGGGAAGAGACCCAGTACTTC.

This clone has only a few counts. The chain couples TRBV27 to TRBJ1-2; no reliable D call. The V and J ends lost 5 bases and 0 bases respectively, with 16 bases between them. CDR3 length equals 16 residues. CDR1 is MNHEY, CDR2 SMNVEV, per germline (reference sequence). CDR3 in DNA: TGTGCCAGCAGTCCCGCCCCGGGGTCAGCTAACTATGGCTACACCTTC. It is translated as CASSPAPGSANYGYTF.

The V and J genes are TRBV30 and TRBJ1-6; the match to TRBD1 covers 9 bases. Trimming took 4 bases from V and 7 from J; bases not matched to a gene: 8. CDR3 length: 15 amino acids. Germline lookup yields CDR1 GTSNPN and CDR2 SVGIG (reference sequence). This CDR3 is CAWTNLGTGNSPLHF. CDR3 nucleotides: TGTGCCTGGACCAATCTCGGGACAGGGAATTCACCCCTCCACTTT.

This sequence joins TRBV12-3 or TRBV12-4 and TRBJ1-2; the D is unclear. CDR3 length: 13 residues. V lost 3 bases, J lost 4 bases, and 9 bases lay in between. CDR3 nucleotides: TGTGCCAGCAGTTTGACCGGGAGCTATGGCTACACCTTC. This sequence encodes CASSLTGSYGYTF.

The V and J genes are TRBV14 and TRBJ2-1, with 7 nucleotides matching TRBD2. Germline lookup yields CDR1 SGHDN and CDR2 FVKESK. V shed 1 base, J shed 3 bases, and the junction held 6 bases outside the gene matches. This CDR3 spans 16 amino acids. The CDR3 reads CASSQVGSGFYNEQFF. The CDR3 coding sequence is TGTGCCAGCAGCCAAGTAGGTAGCGGGTTCTACAATGAGCAGTTCTTC.

CDR3 nucleotide sequence: TGTGCCAGCAGCTCACGGACTAGCGGGGGCTCCTACGAGCAGTACTTC. The encoded protein is CASSSRTSGGSYEQYF. J is TRBJ2-7 and V is TRBV13; 13 bases are shared with TRBD2. Germline-derived CDR1 and CDR2 are PRHDT and FYEKMQ (reference sequence). V dropped 4 bases and J dropped 0; count of bases not matched to a gene: 3. The length of the CDR3 is 16 residues.

The chain uses TRBV9 and TRBJ2-1, with a tentative D call TRBD1 (5 bases). Germline V gives CDR1 SGDLS, CDR2 YYNGEE. The length of the CDR3 is 18 residues. V was clipped by 2 bases and J by 6 bases, with 24 bases between them. CDR3 sequence (DNA): TGTGCCAGCAGCGTTGGGTCAGGGTGGAAGGGCCTACGCAATGAGCAGTTCTTC. This translates into CASSVGSGWKGLRNEQFF.

The chain couples TRBV29-1 to TRBJ1-1; tentatively, D is TRBD1 (5 bases). CDR1 and CDR2 from the germline V gene are SQVTM and ANQGSEA. CDR3 length equals 16 residues. Deletions cut 4 bases from V and 1 base from J, with 19 bases between. CDR3 in amino acids: CSVVSARANPNTEAFF. The CDR3, as DNA: TGCAGCGTTGTATCGGCCAGGGCGAACCCGAACACTGAAGCTTTCTTT.

The chain employs TRBV19 and TRBJ1-2; 8 nucleotides match TRBD1. The J segment lost 4 bases and the V segment lost 10 bases, leaving 5 bases of the junction unmatched. Germline V gene sequence: CDR1 LNHDA, CDR2 SQIVND (reference sequence). There are 12 residues in the CDR3. Written as DNA, the CDR3 is TGTGCCACGGGACAGGAGTTCTATGGCTACACCTTC. Its protein product is CATGQEFYGYTF.

V is TRBV19 and J is TRBJ1-5; the D gene is possibly TRBD1 (5 bases). This CDR3 has 16 residues. CDR1 is LNHDA and CDR2 is SQIVND in the germline V gene (reference sequence). The germline V and J ends were trimmed by 5 bases and 0 bases, with 14 bases remaining between them. The CDR3 nucleotides are TGTGCCAGTAGTCCTTTCGGCAGGGATAGCAATCAGCCCCAGCATTTT. Its translation: CASSPFGRDSNQPQHF.

Judged by abundance, this clone is medium-sized (0.01 to 0.1%). The genes are TRBV2 and TRBJ2-7; 9 nucleotides line up with TRBD1. Germline V gene lookup returns CDR1 SNHLY and CDR2 FYNNEI. V shed 3 bases and J 1 base; nucleotides not matched to a gene: 4. This CDR3 comprises 15 residues. The CDR3 region is CASSDVTGGSYEQYF. For the CDR3, the DNA is TGTGCCAGCAGTGATGTGACAGGGGGTTCCTACGAGCAGTACTTC.

This rearrangement joins TRBV18 to TRBJ1-2; TRBD1 aligns across 9 bases. Germline lookup yields CDR1 KGHSH and CDR2 LQKENI. The CDR3 spans 15 residues. V gave up 2 bases and J gave up 2 bases; unmatched junction bases: 3. This CDR3 reads CASSPTGQGNYGYTF. In nucleotides, the CDR3 is TGTGCCAGCTCACCAACGGGACAGGGCAACTATGGCTACACCTTC.

The chain recombines TRBV2 with TRBJ2-3; D might be TRBD2 (5 bases). The CDR3 runs 18 residues. V was cut by 1 base and J by 5 bases, with 22 bases left in between. From germline, CDR1 is SNHLY and CDR2 FYNNEI. In nucleotides, the CDR3 is TGTGCCAGCAGTGAAGGATTGTGGCCTAGCCTCGTTAAAGATACGCAGTATTTT. Amino acid sequence: CASSEGLWPSLVKDTQYF. The variable domain in full, with the rest retrieved from reference TRBV2 and TRBJ2-3, is EPEVTQTPSHQVTQMGQEVILRCVPISNHLYFYWYRQILGQKVEFLVSFYNNEISEKSEIFDDQFSVERPDGSNFTLKIRSTKLEDSAMYFCASSEGLWPSLVKDTQYFGPGTRLTVL.

A few counts support this clone. The gene calls are TRBV5-1 and TRBJ1-2, with 8 nucleotides matching TRBD1. CDR1 is SGHRS and CDR2 is YFSETQ in the germline V gene. J gave up 6 bases and V 0 bases, and 4 bases lay outside the gene matches. The CDR3 covers 14 residues. CDR3 amino acids: CASSLATTGDGYTF. The CDR3 bases are TGCGCCAGCAGCTTGGCCACGACAGGGGATGGCTACACCTTC.